This paragraph covers one T cell receptor beta chain sequence. The sample comes from a study of blood T cell repertoires in COVID-19. The CDR3 spans 15 residues. V was trimmed by 7 bases and J by 3 bases, leaving 16 bases between them. Germline CDR1 reads LNHDA; CDR2 reads SQIVND (reference sequence). Assay: immunoSEQ multiplex PCR; the TCRdb copy retains only in-frame clones and omits some. The data hold fewer than 200,000 clones, with around 80% observed a single time. Participants were placed into cohorts based on the clinical history they reported. This sequence originates from a woman aged 50 to 60 who had recovered from COVID-19. The chain is built from TRBV19 and TRBJ1-3; D uncertain. The sequenced material came from PBMCs or T cells enriched from blood (not recorded which). The CDR3 sequence is CASTPTGFFGNTIYF. In DNA form, the CDR3 reads TGTGCCAGTACCCCGACTGGCTTCTTTGGAAACACCATATATTTT.